Detailed here is one T cell receptor (beta chain). The repertoire was sequenced with immunoSEQ multiplex PCR; TCRdb's copy has only in-frame clones and lacks some. The data contain about 100,000 clones, roughly 87% of them singletons. The entry originates in a study of identifying expanded T cells in peripheral blood. The specimen was blood. The TCR originated in a person between 18 and 75 years old in good health.

DNA of the CDR3: TGTGCCAGCAGTTTCCCTGGGACACATGAAGCTTTCTTT. Translation gives CASSFPGTHEAFF. The chain employs TRBV27 and TRBJ1-1, with a tentative D call TRBD1 (6 bases). Germline CDR1 reads MNHEY; CDR2 reads SMNVEV (reference sequence). The CDR3 contains 13 residues. Between the trimmed V and J ends, which lost 3 bases and 7 bases, there was a span of 12 bases.